A single sample is the source of the 20 T cell receptor beta chains below, sequenced in a study of vaccination effects on CD4 cells after COVID-19. What these receptors recognize is not known. Expansion of antigen-specific CD4+ T cells with viral peptide pools was carried out by the ViraFEST assay before sequencing. Scientists isolated CD4+ T cells after an approximately 9-day culture period ended. Everyone in the study got two shots of either the BNT162b2 or mRNA-1273 vaccine. Data came from immunoSEQ multiplex PCR; TCRdb stores just in-frame clones and leaves some out. The sample includes tens of thousands of clones, more than 60% of them seen just once. The sequenced sample was CD4+ T cells from PBMCs cultured with HCoV-NL63 spike peptides, obtained after COVID-19 vaccination. The receptors here all came from a human donor who received a COVID-19 vaccine.

The rearrangement joins TRBV29-1 to TRBJ1-2; 7 bases agree with TRBD1. CDR1 and CDR2 (germline): SQVTM, ANQGSEA. The CDR3 loop spans 13 amino acids. The trim removed 7 bases at V and 1 base at J, leaving 6 bases unmatched. CDR3 residues: CSDDRENNYGYTF. In DNA form, the CDR3 reads TGCAGCGATGACAGGGAAAATAACTATGGCTACACCTTC.

The chain carries TRBV4-2 and TRBJ2-2; no firm D call. Trimming took off 2 bases at V and 1 base at J, with 5 bases between the two ends. Germline loops: CDR1 LGHNA, CDR2 YNFKEQ. The CDR3 has 14 amino acids. The CDR3 spells CASSQRKNTGELFF. CDR3 DNA sequence: TGTGCCAGCAGCCAACGAAAGAACACCGGGGAGCTGTTTTTT.

The table lists this clone with a count of one. V and J are TRBV5-8 and TRBJ2-1; D unresolved. Germline CDR1 is SGHTS and CDR2 is YDEGEE. The CDR3 totals 11 residues. Between the trimmed V and J ends, which lost 0 bases and 9 bases, there was a span of 4 bases. The CDR3 sequence: CASSLVLEQFF. CDR3 coding DNA: TGTGCCAGCAGCTTGGTTCTTGAGCAGTTCTTC.

The chain joins TRBV2 to TRBJ1-1; no reliable D call. Trimming shortened V by 2 bases and J by 0 bases, and 10 bases separated the two germline ends. Germline values: CDR1 SNHLY, CDR2 FYNNEI. The CDR3 length is 15 residues. For the CDR3, the DNA is TGTGCCAGCAGTGAAAGTCCCCTTGTGAACACTGAAGCTTTCTTT. It translates to CASSESPLVNTEAFF.

This clone has a handful of counts. The chain couples TRBV13 to TRBJ1-1, with D unresolved. Deletions cut 8 bases from V and 6 bases from J, with 13 bases between. Germline CDR1 reads PRHDT; CDR2 reads FYEKMQ (reference sequence). The CDR3 is 12 amino acids. The CDR3 sequence is CASALMAAEAFF. Written as DNA, the CDR3 is TGTGCCAGCGCTCTAATGGCGGCTGAAGCTTTCTTT.

The CDR3 DNA reads TGTGCCAGCAGCTCACAGGGTGGGAACACTGAAGCTTTCTTT. Amino acid sequence: CASSSQGGNTEAFF. The chain combines TRBV7-9 with TRBJ1-1; weak D call: TRBD1 (6 bases). V lost 4 bases to trimming and J lost 1 base, with 10 bases between them. Germline V gene lookup returns CDR1 SEHNR and CDR2 FQNEAQ (reference sequence). This CDR3 is 14 amino acids long.

The rearrangement links TRBV6-5 to TRBJ2-7; TRBD1 agrees at 9 bases. The CDR3 is made up of 14 amino acids. Looked up from germline, CDR1 is MNHEY and CDR2 is SVGAGI. The V segment lost 6 bases and the J segment 6 bases; nucleotides outside the gene matches: 9. Here the CDR3 DNA reads TGTGCCAGCAGAGCGGGACAGGGCAGGCGCGAGCAGTACTTC. It translates to CASRAGQGRREQYF.

The gene calls are TRBV4-3 and TRBJ2-1, with D possibly TRBD2 on 6 matching bases. Trimming took off 1 base at V and 4 bases at J, with 17 bases between the two ends. Germline CDR1 and CDR2: LGHNA and YSLEER. The CDR3 has 17 amino acids. The CDR3: CASSQGSVGGFYNEQFF. The CDR3 region has the DNA TGCGCCAGCAGCCAAGGATCGGTGGGGGGATTTTACAATGAGCAGTTCTTC.

V is TRBV2 and J is TRBJ1-5; D is ambiguous. The CDR3 length is 13 residues. V lost 4 bases to trimming and J lost 6 bases, with 10 bases between them. The germline gives CDR1 SNHLY, CDR2 FYNNEI. The CDR3 is CASSVEGSQPQHF. The CDR3 DNA sequence: TGTGCCAGCAGTGTCGAGGGTAGTCAGCCCCAGCATTTT. Using reference TRBV2 and TRBJ1-5 for the parts outside the CDR3, the full variable domain is EPEVTQTPSHQVTQMGQEVILRCVPISNHLYFYWYRQILGQKVEFLVSFYNNEISEKSEIFDDQFSVERPDGSNFTLKIRSTKLEDSAMYFCASSVEGSQPQHFGDGTRLSIL.

This sequence joins TRBV4-1 and TRBJ2-3; no reliable D call. Trimming stripped 0 bases from V and 4 bases from J, with 5 bases between. The length of the CDR3 is 13 residues. Germline values: CDR1 MGHRA, CDR2 YSYEKL. This CDR3 reads CASSQDSPDTQYF. As DNA, the CDR3 is TGCGCCAGCAGCCAAGATTCCCCAGATACGCAGTATTTT.

The gene calls are TRBV5-5 and TRBJ1-4, with D hard to call. Trimming took off 3 bases at V and 7 bases at J, with 10 bases between the two ends. This CDR3 is built from 13 residues. CDR1 SGHKS and CDR2 YYEKEE come from the germline V gene (reference sequence). CDR3 protein: CASSWSNGEKLFF. CDR3 bases: TGTGCCAGCAGCTGGTCAAATGGTGAAAAACTGTTTTTT.

This clone was recorded a few times. V gene TRBV18 combines with J gene TRBJ2-2; D not certain. CDR1 and CDR2 (germline): KGHSH, LQKENI. The CDR3 extends over 13 amino acids. The V and J ends lost 0 bases and 5 bases respectively, with 4 bases between them. CDR3 region: CASSPPGTGELFF. CDR3 DNA sequence: TGTGCCAGCTCACCACCGGGGACCGGGGAGCTGTTTTTT.

This clone came up a few times. The genes are TRBV29-1 and TRBJ1-1; tentative D call: TRBD1 (5 bases). Germline lookup yields CDR1 SQVTM and CDR2 ANQGSEA. The V and J ends lost 7 bases and 4 bases respectively, with 16 bases between them. The length of the CDR3 is 13 residues. The CDR3 sequence is CSAGGREGTEAFF. DNA of the CDR3: TGCAGCGCTGGGGGAAGGGAGGGCACTGAAGCTTTCTTT.

This clone has a handful of counts. The J gene is TRBJ2-5, the V gene TRBV2; D is possibly TRBD1 or TRBD2 (5 bases each). Per germline, CDR1 SNHLY and CDR2 FYNNEI. Trimming took off 4 bases at V and 10 bases at J, with 22 bases between the two ends. This CDR3 is built from 15 residues. CDR3 coding DNA: TGTGCCAGCAGTGTCCCGGGGACCGTAAAGCAAGGCCAGTACTTC. Its protein is CASSVPGTVKQGQYF.

The chain joins TRBV5-1 to TRBJ2-1, with D perhaps matching TRBD2 (6 bases). This CDR3 has 14 residues. Germline values: CDR1 SGHRS, CDR2 YFSETQ. The V gene lost 0 bases and the J gene lost 3 bases, with 7 bases spanning the gap. CDR3 loop: CASSLGGGYNEQFF. The CDR3 DNA sequence: TGCGCCAGCAGCTTGGGGGGAGGCTACAATGAGCAGTTCTTC.

The V gene is TRBV9, the J gene TRBJ2-3; unclear D gene. The germline V gene encodes CDR1 SGDLS and CDR2 YYNGEE. V was pared by 4 bases and J by 4 bases, with 7 bases between. The CDR3 length is 12 residues. The CDR3 DNA reads as TGTGCCAGCAGCCTTTGGGCAGATACGCAGTATTTT. This codes for CASSLWADTQYF.

This clone was found a few times. The chain employs TRBV5-1 and TRBJ2-2, with D unclear. This CDR3 contains 14 residues. The V gene lost 0 bases and the J gene lost 2 bases, with 5 bases spanning the gap. Germline CDR1 SGHRS, CDR2 YFSETQ. This CDR3 reads CASSLASNTGELFF. The CDR3 DNA reads as TGCGCCAGCAGCTTGGCCAGCAACACCGGGGAGCTGTTTTTT.

The chain recombines TRBV6-5 with TRBJ1-5, with 8 bases that match TRBD1. The CDR3 is 15 residues long. Germline CDR1 reads MNHEY; CDR2 reads SVGAGI. The V gene end was trimmed by 6 bases and the J gene end by 3 bases; junction bases not matched to a gene: 7. This CDR3 reads CASSAQGAANQPQHF. The CDR3 DNA reads TGTGCCAGCAGCGCCCAGGGGGCGGCCAATCAGCCCCAGCATTTT.

The chain has TRBV19 and TRBJ1-1, with 9 positions matching TRBD1. Germline trimming cut 3 bases from V and 4 bases from J; bases unmatched to any gene: 3. The CDR3 runs 14 residues. The V gene's germline CDR1 is LNHDA and CDR2 SQIVND (reference sequence). The DNA for the CDR3 is TGTGCCAGTAGTATCCGGGACAGGGTCACTGAAGCTTTCTTT. This gives the protein CASSIRDRVTEAFF.

This clone was observed a few times. The chain carries TRBV7-3 and TRBJ2-5, with D unresolved. With 5 bases removed from V and 1 base from J, the gap between germline ends came to 8 bases. The CDR3 runs to 13 residues. In germline, CDR1 is SGHTA, CDR2 FQGTGA. CDR3 loop: CASSKRTQETQYF. The CDR3 DNA reads as TGTGCCAGCAGCAAAAGAACCCAAGAGACCCAGTACTTC.